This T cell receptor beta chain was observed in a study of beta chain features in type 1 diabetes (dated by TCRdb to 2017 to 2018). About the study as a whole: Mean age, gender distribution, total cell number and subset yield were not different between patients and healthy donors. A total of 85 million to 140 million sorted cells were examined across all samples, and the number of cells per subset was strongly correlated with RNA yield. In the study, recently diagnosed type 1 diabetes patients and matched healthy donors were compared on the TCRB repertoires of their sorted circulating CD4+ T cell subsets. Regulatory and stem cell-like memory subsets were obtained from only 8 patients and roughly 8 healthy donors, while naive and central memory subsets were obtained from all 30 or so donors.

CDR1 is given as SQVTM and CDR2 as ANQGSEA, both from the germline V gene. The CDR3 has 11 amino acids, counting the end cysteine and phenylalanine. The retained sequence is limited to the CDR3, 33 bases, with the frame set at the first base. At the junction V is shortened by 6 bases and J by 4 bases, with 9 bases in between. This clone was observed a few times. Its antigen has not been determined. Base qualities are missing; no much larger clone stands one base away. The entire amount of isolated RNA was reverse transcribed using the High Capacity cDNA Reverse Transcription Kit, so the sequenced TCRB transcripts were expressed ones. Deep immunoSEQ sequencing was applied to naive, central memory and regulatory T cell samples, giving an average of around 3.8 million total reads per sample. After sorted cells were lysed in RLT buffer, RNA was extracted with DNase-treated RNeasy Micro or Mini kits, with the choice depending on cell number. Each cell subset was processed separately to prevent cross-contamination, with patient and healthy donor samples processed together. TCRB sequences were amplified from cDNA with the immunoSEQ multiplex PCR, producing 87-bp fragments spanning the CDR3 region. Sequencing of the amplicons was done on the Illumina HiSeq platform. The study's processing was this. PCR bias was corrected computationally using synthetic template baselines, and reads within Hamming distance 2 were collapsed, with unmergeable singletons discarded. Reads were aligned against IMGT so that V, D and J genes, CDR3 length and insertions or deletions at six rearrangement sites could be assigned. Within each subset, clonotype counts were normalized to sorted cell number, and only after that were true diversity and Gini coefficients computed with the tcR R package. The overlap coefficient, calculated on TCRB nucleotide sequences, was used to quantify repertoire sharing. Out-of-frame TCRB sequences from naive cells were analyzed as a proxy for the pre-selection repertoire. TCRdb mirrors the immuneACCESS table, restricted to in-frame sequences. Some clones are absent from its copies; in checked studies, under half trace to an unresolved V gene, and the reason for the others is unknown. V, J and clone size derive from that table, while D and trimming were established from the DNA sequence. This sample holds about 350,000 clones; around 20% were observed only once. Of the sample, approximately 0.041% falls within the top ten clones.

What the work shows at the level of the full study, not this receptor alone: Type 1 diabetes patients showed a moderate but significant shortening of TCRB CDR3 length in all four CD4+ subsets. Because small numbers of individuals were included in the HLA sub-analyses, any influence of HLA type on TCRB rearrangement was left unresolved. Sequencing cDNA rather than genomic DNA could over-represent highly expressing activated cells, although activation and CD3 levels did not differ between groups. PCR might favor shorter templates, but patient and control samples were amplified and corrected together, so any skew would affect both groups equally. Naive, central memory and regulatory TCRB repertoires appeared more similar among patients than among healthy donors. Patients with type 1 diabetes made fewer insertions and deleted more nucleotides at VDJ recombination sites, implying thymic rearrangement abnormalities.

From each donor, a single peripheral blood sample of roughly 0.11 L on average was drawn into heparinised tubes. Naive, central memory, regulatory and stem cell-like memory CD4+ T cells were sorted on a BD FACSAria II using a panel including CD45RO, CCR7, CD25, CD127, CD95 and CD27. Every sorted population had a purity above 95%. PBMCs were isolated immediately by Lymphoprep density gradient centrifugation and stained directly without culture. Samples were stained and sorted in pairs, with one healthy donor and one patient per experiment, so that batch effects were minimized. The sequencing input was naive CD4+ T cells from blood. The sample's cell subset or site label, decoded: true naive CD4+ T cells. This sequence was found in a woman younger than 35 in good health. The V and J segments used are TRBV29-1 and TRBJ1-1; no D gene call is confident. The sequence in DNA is TGCAGCGTCCATTCGAGCACTGAAGCTTTCTTT. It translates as CSVHSSTEAFF.